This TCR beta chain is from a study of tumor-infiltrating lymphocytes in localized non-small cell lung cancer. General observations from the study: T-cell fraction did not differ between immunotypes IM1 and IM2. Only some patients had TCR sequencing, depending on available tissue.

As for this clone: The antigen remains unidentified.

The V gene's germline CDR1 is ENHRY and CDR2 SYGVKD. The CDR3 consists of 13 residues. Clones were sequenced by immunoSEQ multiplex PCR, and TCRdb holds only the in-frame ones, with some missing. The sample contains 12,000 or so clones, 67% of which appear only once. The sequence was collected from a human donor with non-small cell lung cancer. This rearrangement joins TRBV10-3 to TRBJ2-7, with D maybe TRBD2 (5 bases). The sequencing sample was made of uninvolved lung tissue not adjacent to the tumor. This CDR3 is CASGELTSYEQYF. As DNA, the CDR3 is TGTGCGTCCGGGGAGCTAACCTCCTACGAGCAGTACTTC.